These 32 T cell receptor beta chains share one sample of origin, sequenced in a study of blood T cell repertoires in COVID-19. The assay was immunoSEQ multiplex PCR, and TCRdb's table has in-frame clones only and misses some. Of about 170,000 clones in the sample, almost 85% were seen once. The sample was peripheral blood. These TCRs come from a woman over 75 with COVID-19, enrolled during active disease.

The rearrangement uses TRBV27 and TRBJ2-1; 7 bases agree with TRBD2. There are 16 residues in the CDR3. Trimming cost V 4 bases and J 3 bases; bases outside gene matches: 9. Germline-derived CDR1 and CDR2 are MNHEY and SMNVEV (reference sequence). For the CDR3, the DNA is TGTGCCAGCAGTTCCATAGGACTAGTTTTCTACAATGAGCAGTTCTTC. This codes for CASSSIGLVFYNEQFF.

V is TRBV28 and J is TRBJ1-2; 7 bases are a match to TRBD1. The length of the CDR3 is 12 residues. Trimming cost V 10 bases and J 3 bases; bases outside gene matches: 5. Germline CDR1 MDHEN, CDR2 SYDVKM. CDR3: CATRGTDYGYTF. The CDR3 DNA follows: TGTGCCACCCGCGGGACAGACTATGGCTACACCTTC.

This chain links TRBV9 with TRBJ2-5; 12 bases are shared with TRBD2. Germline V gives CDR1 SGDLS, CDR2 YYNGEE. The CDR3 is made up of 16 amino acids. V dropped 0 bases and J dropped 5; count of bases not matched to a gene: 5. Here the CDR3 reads CASSVGLAGARETQYF. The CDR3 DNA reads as TGTGCCAGCAGCGTAGGACTAGCGGGGGCCAGGGAGACCCAGTACTTC. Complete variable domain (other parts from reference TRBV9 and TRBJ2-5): DSGVTQTPKHLITATGQRVTLRCSPRSGDLSVYWYQQSLDQGLQFLIQYYNGEERAKGNILERFSAQQFPDLHSELNLSSLELGDSALYFCASSVGLAGARETQYFGPGTRLLVL.

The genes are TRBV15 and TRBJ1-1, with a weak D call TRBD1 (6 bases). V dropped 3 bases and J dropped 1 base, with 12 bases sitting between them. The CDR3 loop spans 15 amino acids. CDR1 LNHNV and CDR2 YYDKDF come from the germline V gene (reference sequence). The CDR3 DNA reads TGTGCCACCAGCAGTGGTACAGGGACGAACACTGAAGCTTTCTTT. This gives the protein CATSSGTGTNTEAFF.

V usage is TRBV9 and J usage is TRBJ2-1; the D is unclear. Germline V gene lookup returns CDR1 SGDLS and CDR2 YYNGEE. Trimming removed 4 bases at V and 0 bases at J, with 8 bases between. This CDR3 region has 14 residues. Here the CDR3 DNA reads TGTGCCAGCAGCTTTGCCGGCTCCTACAATGAGCAGTTCTTC. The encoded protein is CASSFAGSYNEQFF.

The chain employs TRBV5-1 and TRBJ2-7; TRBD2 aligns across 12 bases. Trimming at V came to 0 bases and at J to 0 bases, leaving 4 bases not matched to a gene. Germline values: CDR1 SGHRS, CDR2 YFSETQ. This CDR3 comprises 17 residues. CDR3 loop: CASSLGLAGGGSYEQYF. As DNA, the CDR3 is TGCGCCAGCAGCTTGGGGCTAGCGGGAGGGGGCTCCTACGAGCAGTACTTC.

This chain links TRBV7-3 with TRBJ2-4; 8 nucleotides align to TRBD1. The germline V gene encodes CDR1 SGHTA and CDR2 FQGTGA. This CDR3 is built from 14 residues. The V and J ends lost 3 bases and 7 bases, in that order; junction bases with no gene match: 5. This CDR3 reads CASSLTGAGNIQYF. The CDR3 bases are TGTGCCAGCAGCTTGACAGGGGCCGGGAACATTCAGTACTTC.

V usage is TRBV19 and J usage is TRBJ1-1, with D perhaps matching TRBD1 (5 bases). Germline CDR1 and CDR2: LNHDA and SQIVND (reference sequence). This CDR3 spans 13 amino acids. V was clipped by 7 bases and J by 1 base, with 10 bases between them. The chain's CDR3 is CASNQQANTEAFF. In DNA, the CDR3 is TGTGCCAGTAACCAACAGGCGAACACTGAAGCTTTCTTT. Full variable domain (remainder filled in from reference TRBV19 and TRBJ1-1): DGGITQSPKYLFRKEGQNVTLSCEQNLNHDAMYWYRQDPGQGLRLIYYSQIVNDFQKGDIAEGYSVSREKKESFPLTVTSAQKNPTAFYLCASNQQANTEAFFGQGTRLTVV.

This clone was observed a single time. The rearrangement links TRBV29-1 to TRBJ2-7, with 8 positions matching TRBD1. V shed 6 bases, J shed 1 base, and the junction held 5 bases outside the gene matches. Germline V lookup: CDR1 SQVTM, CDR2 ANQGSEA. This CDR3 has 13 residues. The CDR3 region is CSVRQGWSYEQYF. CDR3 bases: TGCAGCGTGCGACAGGGGTGGTCCTACGAGCAGTACTTC.

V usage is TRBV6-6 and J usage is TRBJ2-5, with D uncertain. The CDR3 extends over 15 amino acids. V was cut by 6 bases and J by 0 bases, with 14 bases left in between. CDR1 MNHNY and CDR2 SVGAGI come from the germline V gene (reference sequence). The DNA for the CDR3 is TGTGCCAGCAGCTCCCTTGACTTGTACCAAGAGACCCAGTACTTC. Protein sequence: CASSSLDLYQETQYF.

Here the CDR3 reads CASSRDTYGYTF. The DNA for the CDR3 is TGTGCCAGCAGCCGGGACACCTATGGCTACACCTTC. This chain joins TRBV12-3 or TRBV12-4 and TRBJ1-2; possibly TRBD1 for D (6 bases). The CDR3 is 12 amino acids. V was trimmed by 6 bases and J by 4 bases, leaving 9 bases between them.

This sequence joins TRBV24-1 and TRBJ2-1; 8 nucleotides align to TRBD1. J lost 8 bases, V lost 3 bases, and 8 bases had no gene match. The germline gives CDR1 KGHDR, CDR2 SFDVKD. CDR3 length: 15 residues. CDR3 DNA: TGTGCCACCAGTGATCATCCGGGACAGGTTCATGAGCAGTTCTTC. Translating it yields CATSDHPGQVHEQFF.

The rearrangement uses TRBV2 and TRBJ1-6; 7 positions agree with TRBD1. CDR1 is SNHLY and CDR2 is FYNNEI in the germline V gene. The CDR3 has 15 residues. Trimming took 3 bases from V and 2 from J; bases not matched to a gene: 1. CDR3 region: CASSDQGAYNSPLHF. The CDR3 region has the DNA TGTGCCAGCAGTGATCAGGGGGCCTATAATTCACCCCTCCACTTT.

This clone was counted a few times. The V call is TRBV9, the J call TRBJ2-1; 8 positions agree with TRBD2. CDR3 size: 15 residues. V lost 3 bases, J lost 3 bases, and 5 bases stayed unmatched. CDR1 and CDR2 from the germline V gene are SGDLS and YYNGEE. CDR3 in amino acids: CASSGSGNLYNEQFF. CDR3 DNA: TGTGCCAGCAGCGGTAGCGGGAACCTCTACAATGAGCAGTTCTTC.

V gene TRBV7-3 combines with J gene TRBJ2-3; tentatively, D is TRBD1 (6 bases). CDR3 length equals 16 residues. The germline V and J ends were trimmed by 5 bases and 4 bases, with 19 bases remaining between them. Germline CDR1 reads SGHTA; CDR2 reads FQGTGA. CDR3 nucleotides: TGTGCCAGCAGCGCAGGGGTGGGGCTGAGCGCAGATACGCAGTATTTT. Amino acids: CASSAGVGLSADTQYF.

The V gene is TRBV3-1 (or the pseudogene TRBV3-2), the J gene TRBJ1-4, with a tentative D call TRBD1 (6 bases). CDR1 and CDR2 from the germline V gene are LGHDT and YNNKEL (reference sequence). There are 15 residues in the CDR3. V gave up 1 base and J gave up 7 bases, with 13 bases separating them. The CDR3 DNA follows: TGTGCCAGCAGCCAAGGAGTCAGGGGATCTGAAAAACTGTTTTTT. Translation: CASSQGVRGSEKLFF.

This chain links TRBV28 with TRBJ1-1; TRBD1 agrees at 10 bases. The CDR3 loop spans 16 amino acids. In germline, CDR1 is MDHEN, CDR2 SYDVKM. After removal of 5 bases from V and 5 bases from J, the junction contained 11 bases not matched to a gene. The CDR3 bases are TGTGCCAGCAGTCCGTATCGACAGGGGGCTCAAACTGAAGCTTTCTTT. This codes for CASSPYRQGAQTEAFF.

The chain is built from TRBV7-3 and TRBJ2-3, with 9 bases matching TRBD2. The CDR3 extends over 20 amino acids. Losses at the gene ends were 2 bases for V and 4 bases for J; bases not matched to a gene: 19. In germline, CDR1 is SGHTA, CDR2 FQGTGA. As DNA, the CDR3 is TGTGCCAGCAGCTTATCAACGTCCGCCGCCCGCGGGGGGGCGGCAGATACGCAGTATTTT. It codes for CASSLSTSAARGGAADTQYF.

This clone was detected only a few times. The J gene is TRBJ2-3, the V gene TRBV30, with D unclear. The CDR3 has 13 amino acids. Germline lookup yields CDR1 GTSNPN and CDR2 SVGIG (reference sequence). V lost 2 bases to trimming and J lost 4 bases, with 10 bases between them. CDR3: CAWSPLYPDTQYF. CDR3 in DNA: TGTGCCTGGAGTCCTCTTTATCCAGATACGCAGTATTTT.

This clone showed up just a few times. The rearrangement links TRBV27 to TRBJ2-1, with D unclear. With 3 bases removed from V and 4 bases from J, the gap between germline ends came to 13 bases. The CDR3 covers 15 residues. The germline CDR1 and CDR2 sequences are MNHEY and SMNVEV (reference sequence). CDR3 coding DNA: TGTGCCAGCAGTTTTCTGGGCGTCAATTACAATGAGCAGTTCTTC. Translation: CASSFLGVNYNEQFF.

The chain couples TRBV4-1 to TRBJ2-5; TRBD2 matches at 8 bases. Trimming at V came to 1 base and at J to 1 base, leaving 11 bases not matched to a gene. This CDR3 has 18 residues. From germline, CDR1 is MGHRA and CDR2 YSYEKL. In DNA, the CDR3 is TGCGCCAGCAGCCAAGTAAGCGCGGGGGGTGGAGGCCAAGAGACCCAGTACTTC. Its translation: CASSQVSAGGGGQETQYF.

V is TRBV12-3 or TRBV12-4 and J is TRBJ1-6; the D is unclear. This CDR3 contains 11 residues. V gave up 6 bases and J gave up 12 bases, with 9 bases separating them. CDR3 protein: CASRRAEPLHF. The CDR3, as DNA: TGTGCCAGCAGGCGTGCGGAACCCCTCCACTTT.

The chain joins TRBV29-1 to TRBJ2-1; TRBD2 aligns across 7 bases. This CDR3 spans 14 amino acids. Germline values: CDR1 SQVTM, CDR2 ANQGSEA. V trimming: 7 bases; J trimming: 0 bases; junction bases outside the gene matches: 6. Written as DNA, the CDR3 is TGCAGCGCTAGGTGGGGGGGCTCCTACAATGAGCAGTTCTTC. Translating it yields CSARWGGSYNEQFF.

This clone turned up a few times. In DNA, the CDR3 is TGTGCCAGCAGCCATGAGACCGGGACAGGGCGAGAGACCCAGTACTTC. It yields the protein CASSHETGTGRETQYF. The J gene is TRBJ2-5, the V gene TRBV13; 9 positions agree with TRBD1. There are 16 residues in the CDR3. Unmatched junction bases numbered 11, after V lost 5 bases and J lost 4 bases. The V gene's germline CDR1 is PRHDT and CDR2 FYEKMQ (reference sequence).

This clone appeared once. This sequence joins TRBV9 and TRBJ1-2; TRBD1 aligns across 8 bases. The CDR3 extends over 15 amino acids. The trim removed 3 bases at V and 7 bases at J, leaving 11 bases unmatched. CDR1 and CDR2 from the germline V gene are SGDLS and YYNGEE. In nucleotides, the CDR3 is TGTGCCAGCAGCGCCGTGTGGGCAGGGGGCTCTGGCTACACCTTC. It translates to CASSAVWAGGSGYTF.

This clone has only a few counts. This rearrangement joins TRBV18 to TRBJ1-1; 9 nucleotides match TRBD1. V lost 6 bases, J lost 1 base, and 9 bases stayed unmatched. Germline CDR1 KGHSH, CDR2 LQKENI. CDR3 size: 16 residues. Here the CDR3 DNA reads TGTGCCAGCTCCGCGATACAGGGGGCGCCGAACACTGAAGCTTTCTTT. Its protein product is CASSAIQGAPNTEAFF.

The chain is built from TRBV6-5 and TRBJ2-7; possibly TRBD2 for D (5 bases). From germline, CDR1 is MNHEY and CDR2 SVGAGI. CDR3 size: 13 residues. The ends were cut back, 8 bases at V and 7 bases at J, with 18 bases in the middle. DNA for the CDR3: TGTGCCAGCGGCGCATGGGCTTCGGGGGAGCAGTACTTC. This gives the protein CASGAWASGEQYF.

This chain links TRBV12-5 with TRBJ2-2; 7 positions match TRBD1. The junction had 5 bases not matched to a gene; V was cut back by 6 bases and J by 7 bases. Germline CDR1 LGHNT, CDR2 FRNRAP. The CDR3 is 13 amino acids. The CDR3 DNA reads TGTGCTAGTGGAGGGGGCTTCGGCGGGGAGCTGTTTTTT. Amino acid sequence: CASGGGFGGELFF.

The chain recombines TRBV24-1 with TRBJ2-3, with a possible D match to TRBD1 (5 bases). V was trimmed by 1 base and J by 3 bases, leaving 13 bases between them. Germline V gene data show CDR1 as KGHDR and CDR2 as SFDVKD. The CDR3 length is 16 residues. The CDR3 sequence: CATSDLGVGATDTQYF. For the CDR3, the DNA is TGTGCCACCAGTGATTTAGGTGTAGGGGCGACAGATACGCAGTATTTT.

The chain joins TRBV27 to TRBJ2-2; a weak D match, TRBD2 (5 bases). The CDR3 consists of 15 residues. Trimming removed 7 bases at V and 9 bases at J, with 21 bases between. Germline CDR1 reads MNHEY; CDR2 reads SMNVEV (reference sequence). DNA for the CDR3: TGTGCCAGCACCTCCGATAATCGGAGGACCCGGGAGCTGTTTTTT. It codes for CASTSDNRRTRELFF.

In nucleotides, the CDR3 is TGTGCCAGCAGCCAAGGGGTCTCCGGGGAAAAACTGTTTTTT. Translated: CASSQGVSGEKLFF. J is TRBJ1-4 and V is TRBV3-1 (or the pseudogene TRBV3-2), with unresolved D. CDR3 length: 14 amino acids. From germline, CDR1 is LGHDT and CDR2 YNNKEL (reference sequence). V was cut by 1 base and J by 8 bases, with 11 bases left in between.

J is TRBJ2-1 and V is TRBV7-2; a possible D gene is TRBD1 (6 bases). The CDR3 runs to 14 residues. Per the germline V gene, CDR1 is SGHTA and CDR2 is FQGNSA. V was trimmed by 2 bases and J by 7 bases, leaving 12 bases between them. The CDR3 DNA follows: TGTGCCAGCAGCTTACGGGCAGGGGAGAATGAGCAGTTCTTC. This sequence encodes CASSLRAGENEQFF. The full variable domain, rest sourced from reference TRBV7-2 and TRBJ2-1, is GAGVSQSPSNKVTEKGKDVELRCDPISGHTALYWYRQSLGQGLEFLIYFQGNSAPDKSGLPSDRFSAERTGGSVSTLTIQRTQQEDSAVYLCASSLRAGENEQFFGPGTRLTVL.